The entry below gives a single TCR beta chain sequence along with its context. This sample was taken from a study of cytomegalovirus exposure and HLA in healthy donors. V dropped 3 bases and J dropped 10 bases, with 18 bases sitting between them. The CDR3 contains 15 residues. CDR1 is KGHSH, CDR2 LQKENI, per germline. Use of 60 Vbeta and 13 Jbeta primers characterized the PCR. The method was immunoSEQ multiplex PCR; TCRdb's version includes in-frame clones alone and lacks a portion of them. The sample lists roughly 230,000 clones, around nine tenths occurring once. This sequence originates from a girl aged 2-15 years in good health and CMV-seronegative. The chain combines TRBV18 with TRBJ1-4; a possible D gene is TRBD1 (5 bases). Sequencing was performed on PBMCs. CDR3 DNA sequence: TGTGCCAGCTCACCCCTGGGTCCAGGGCCGGGAAAACTGTTTTTT. Protein sequence: CASSPLGPGPGKLFF. The full variable domain, with the rest looked up from reference TRBV18 and TRBJ1-4, is NAGVMQNPRHLVRRRGQEARLRCSPMKGHSHVYWYRQLPEEGLKFMVYLQKENIIDESGMPKERFSAEFPKEGPSILRIQQVVRGDSAAYFCASSPLGPGPGKLFFGSGTQLSVL.